One T cell receptor beta chain is described in this entry. Its target is not known. Time point described: week 11, during vaccination. Every vaccine dose comprised 300 ug of mutant IDH1 20-mer peptide plus topical imiquimod. This sample was taken from a study of a mutant IDH1 vaccine in newly diagnosed glioma. Study context: Scheduled for weeks 1, 3, 5, 7, 11, 15, 19 and 23, eight vaccinations were given to patients. Earlier treatment was radiotherapy, temozolomide, or both, with most getting both. Points from the study as a whole: Top-clonotype changes in peripheral T cells seemed unrelated to pseudoprogression.

The V end lost 1 base, the J end lost 5 bases, and 9 bases lay between the germline ends. CDR1 and CDR2 from the germline V gene are SGDLS and YYNGEE. The CDR3 has 13 amino acids. The protocol was immunoSEQ multiplex PCR, while the TCRdb copy is restricted to in-frame clones and leaves out a portion. The sample has about 110,000 clones, 90% seen once. The gene calls are TRBV9 and TRBJ2-5; D perhaps matches TRBD1 (6 bases). The sequence was collected from a woman in her 50s with glioma. Sequences were derived from PBMCs, sampled from a glioma patient whose treatment included an IDH1 peptide vaccine. The CDR3 DNA follows: TGTGCCAGCAGCGTACAGGGGTCGGAGACCCAGTACTTC. As protein: CASSVQGSETQYF.